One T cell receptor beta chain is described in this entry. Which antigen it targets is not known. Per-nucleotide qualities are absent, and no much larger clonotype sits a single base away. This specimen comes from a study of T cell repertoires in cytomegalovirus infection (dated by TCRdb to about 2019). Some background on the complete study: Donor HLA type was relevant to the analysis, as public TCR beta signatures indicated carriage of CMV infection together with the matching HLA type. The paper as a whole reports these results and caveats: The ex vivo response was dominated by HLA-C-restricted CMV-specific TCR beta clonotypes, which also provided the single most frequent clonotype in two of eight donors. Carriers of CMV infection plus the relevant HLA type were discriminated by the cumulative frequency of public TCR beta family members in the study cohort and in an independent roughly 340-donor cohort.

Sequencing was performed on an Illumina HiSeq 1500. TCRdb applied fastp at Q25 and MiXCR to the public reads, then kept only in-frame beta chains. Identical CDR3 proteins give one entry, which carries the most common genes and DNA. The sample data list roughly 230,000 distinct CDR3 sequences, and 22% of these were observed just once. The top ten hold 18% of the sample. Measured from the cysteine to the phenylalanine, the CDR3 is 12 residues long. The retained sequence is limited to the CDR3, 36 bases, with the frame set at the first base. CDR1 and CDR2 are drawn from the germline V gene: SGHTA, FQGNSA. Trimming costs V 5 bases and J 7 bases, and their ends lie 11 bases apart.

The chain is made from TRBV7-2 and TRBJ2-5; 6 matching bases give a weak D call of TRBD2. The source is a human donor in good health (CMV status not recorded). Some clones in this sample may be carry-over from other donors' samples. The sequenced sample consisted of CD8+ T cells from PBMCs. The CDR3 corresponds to CASSGDFWTQYF. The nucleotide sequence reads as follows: TGTGCCAGCAGCGGGGACTTCTGGACCCAGTACTTC.